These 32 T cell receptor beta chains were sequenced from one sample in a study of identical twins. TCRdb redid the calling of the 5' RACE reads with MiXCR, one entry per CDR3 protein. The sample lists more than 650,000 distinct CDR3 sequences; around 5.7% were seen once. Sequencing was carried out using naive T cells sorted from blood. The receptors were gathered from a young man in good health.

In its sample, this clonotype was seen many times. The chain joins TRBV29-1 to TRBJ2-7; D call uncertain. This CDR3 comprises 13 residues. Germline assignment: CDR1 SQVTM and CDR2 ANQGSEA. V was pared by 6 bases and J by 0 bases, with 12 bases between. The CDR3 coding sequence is TGCAGCGTCGCGCTCGACAACTCCTACGAGCAGTACTTC. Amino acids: CSVALDNSYEQYF.

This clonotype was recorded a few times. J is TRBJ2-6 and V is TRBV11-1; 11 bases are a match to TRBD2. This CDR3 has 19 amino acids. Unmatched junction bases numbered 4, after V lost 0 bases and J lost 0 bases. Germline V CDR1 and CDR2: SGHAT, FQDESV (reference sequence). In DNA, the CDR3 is TGTGCCAGCAGCTTAGCGAGACTAGCGGGGTCCTCTGGGGCCAACGTCCTGACTTTC. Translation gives CASSLARLAGSSGANVLTF. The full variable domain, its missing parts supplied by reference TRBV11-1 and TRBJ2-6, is EAEVAQSPRYKITEKSQAVAFWCDPISGHATLYWYRQILGQGPELLVQFQDESVVDDSQLPKDRFSAERLKGVDSTLKIQPAELGDSAMYLCASSLARLAGSSGANVLTFGAGSRLTVL.

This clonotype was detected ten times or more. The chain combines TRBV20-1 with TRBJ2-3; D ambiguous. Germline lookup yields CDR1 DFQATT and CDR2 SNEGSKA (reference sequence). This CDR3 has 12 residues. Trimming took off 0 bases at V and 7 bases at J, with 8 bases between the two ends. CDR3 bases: TGCAGTGCTAGAGACTATTGGAATACGCAGTATTTT. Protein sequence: CSARDYWNTQYF.

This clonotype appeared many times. In nucleotides, the CDR3 is TGTGCCATCAGTGAGTCGAGGGCGGGAGGGGAAGCTTTCTTT. Translating it yields CAISESRAGGEAFF. The rearrangement links TRBV10-3 to TRBJ1-1; D gene uncertain. The germline CDR1 and CDR2 sequences are ENHRY and SYGVKD. Trimming shortened V by 0 bases and J by 8 bases, and 13 bases separated the two germline ends. This CDR3 is built from 14 residues.

For the CDR3, the DNA is TGCGCCAGCAGCTTGGCCGGGGAGGAGTTCTTC. Translation gives CASSLAGEEFF. The chain employs TRBV5-1 and TRBJ2-1, with D maybe TRBD2 (6 bases). The CDR3 extends over 11 amino acids. Per the germline V gene, CDR1 is SGHRS and CDR2 is YFSETQ. Trimming removed 0 bases from V and 14 bases from J, with 9 bases in between.

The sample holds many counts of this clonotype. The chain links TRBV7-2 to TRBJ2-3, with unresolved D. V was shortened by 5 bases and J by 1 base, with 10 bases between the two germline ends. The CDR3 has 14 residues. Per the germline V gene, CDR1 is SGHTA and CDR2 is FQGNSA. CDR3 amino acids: CASSPGVGTDTQYF. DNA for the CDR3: TGTGCCAGCAGCCCAGGAGTCGGCACAGATACGCAGTATTTT. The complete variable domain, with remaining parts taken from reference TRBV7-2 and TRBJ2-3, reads GAGVSQSPSNKVTEKGKDVELRCDPISGHTALYWYRQSLGQGLEFLIYFQGNSAPDKSGLPSDRFSAERTGGSVSTLTIQRTQQEDSAVYLCASSPGVGTDTQYFGPGTRLTVL.

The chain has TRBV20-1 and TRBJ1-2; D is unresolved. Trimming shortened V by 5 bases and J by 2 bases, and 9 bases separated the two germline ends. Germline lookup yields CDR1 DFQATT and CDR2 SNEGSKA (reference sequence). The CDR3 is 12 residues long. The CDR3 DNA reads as TGCAGTGCTCCGACAATAAACTATGGCTACACCTTC. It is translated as CSAPTINYGYTF.

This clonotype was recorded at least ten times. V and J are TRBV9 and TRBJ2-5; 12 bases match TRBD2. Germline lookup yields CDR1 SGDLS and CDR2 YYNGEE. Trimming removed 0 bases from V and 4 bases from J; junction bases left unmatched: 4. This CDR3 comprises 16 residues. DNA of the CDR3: TGTGCCAGCAGCGTAGGGGGACTAGCGGGCGGAGAGACCCAGTACTTC. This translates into CASSVGGLAGGETQYF. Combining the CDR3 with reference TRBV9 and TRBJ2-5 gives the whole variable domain DSGVTQTPKHLITATGQRVTLRCSPRSGDLSVYWYQQSLDQGLQFLIQYYNGEERAKGNILERFSAQQFPDLHSELNLSSLELGDSALYFCASSVGGLAGGETQYFGPGTRLLVL.

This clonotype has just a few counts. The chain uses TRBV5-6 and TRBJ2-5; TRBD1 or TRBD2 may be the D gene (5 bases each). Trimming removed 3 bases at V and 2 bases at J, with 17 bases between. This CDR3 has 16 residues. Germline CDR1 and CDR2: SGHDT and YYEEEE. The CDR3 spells CASSSGPTDRQETQYF. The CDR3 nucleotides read TGTGCCAGCAGCTCGGGACCGACGGATCGTCAAGAGACCCAGTACTTC.

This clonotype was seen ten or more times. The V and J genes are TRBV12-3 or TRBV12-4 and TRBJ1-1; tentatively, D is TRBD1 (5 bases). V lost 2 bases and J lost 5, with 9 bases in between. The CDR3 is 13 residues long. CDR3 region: CASSLNSGTEAFF. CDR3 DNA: TGTGCCAGCAGTTTAAATTCAGGGACTGAAGCTTTCTTT.

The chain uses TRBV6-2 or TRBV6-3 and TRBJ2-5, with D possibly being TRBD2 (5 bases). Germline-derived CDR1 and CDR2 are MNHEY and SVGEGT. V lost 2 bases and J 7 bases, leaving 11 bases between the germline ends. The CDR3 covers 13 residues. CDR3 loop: CASSYRLRGTQYF. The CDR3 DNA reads TGTGCCAGCAGTTACCGGCTCCGGGGGACCCAGTACTTC.

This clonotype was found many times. The CDR3 nucleotides are TGTGCCGTCGAAAGAGGTCCCAGCGAGCAGTACTTC. As protein: CAVERGPSEQYF. The chain couples TRBV10-3 to TRBJ2-7; D call uncertain. The CDR3 is 12 residues long. V shed 11 bases and J shed 6 bases, with 17 bases lying between them. Germline V lookup: CDR1 ENHRY, CDR2 SYGVKD.

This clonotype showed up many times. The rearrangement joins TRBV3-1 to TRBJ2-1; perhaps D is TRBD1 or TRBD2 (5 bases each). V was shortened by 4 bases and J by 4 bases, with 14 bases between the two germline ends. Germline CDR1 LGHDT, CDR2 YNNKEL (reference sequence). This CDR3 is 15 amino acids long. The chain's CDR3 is CASSPTRDVYNEQFF. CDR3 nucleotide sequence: TGTGCCAGCAGCCCCACCCGGGACGTGTACAATGAGCAGTTCTTC.

CDR3 coding DNA: TGTGCCAGCTCACCAGGTTCCAGCGGGCGAGGCAATGAGCAGTTCTTC. It specifies CASSPGSSGRGNEQFF. The rearrangement joins TRBV18 to TRBJ2-1; tentative D call: TRBD2 (6 bases). Germline V gives CDR1 KGHSH, CDR2 LQKENI. This CDR3 has 16 residues. Trimming pared 2 bases from V and 6 bases from J, leaving 17 bases between.

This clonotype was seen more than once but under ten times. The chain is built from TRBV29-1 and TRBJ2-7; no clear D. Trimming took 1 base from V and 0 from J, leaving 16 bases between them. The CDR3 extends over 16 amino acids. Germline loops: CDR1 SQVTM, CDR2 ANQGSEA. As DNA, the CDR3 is TGCAGCGTTGAAGCCCCTACCGCGCTAAACTCCTACGAGCAGTACTTC. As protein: CSVEAPTALNSYEQYF.

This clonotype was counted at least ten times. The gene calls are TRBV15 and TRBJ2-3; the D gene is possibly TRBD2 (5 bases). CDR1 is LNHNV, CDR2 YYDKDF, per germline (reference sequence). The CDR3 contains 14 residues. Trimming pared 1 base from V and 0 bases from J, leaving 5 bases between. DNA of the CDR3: TGTGCCACCAGCAGAGGGACTAGCACAGATACGCAGTATTTT. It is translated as CATSRGTSTDTQYF.

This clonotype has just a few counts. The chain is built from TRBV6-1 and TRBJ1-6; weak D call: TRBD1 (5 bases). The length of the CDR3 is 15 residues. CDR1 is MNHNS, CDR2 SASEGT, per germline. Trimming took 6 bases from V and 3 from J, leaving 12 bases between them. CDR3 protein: CASRVDRLYNSPLHF. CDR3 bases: TGTGCCAGCAGGGTAGACAGACTCTATAATTCACCCCTCCACTTT.

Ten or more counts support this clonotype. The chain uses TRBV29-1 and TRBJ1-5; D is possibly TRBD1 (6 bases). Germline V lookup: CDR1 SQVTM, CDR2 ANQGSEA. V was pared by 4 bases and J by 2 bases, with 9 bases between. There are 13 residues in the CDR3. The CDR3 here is CSVGRTGNQPQHF. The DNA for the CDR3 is TGCAGCGTTGGGAGGACAGGCAATCAGCCCCAGCATTTT.

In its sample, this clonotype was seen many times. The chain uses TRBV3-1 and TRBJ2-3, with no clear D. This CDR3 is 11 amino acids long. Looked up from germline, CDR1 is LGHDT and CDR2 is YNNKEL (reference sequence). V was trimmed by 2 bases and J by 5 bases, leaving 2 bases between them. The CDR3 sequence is CASSQLDTQYF. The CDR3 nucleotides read TGTGCCAGCAGCCAATTAGATACGCAGTATTTT.

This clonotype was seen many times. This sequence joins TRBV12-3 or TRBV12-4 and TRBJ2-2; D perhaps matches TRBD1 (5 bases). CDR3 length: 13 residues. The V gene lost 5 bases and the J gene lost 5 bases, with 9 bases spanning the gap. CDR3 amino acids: CASSLRVTGELFF. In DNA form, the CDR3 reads TGTGCCAGCAGTCTCAGGGTTACCGGGGAGCTGTTTTTT.

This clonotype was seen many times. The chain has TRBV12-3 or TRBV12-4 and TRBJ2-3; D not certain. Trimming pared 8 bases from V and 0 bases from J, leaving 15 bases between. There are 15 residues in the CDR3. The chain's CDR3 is CASYWDRYSTDTQYF. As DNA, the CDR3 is TGTGCCAGCTATTGGGATCGATATAGCACAGATACGCAGTATTTT.

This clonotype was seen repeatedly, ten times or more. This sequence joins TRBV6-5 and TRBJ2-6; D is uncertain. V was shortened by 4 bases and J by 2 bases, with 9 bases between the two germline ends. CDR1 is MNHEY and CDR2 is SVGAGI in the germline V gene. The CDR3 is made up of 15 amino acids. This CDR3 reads CASSSLLAGANVLTF. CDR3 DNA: TGTGCCAGCAGTTCGTTGCTAGCTGGGGCCAACGTCCTGACTTTC.

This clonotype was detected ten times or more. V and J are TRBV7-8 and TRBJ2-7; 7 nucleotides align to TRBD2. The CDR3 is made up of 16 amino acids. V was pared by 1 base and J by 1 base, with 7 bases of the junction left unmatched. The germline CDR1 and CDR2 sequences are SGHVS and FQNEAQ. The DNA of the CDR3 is TGTGCCAGCAGCTTAGGTTGGGCGGGAGCTTCCTACGAGCAGTACTTC. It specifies CASSLGWAGASYEQYF.

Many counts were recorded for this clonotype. CDR3 region: CASSLYAGGADTQYF. The CDR3 DNA reads as TGTGCCAGCAGCTTGTATGCGGGAGGGGCTGATACGCAGTATTTT. The chain is built from TRBV5-5 and TRBJ2-3; TRBD2 matches at 9 bases. V shed 1 base and J 6 bases; nucleotides not matched to a gene: 6. The CDR3 is made up of 15 amino acids. CDR1 is SGHKS, CDR2 YYEKEE, per germline (reference sequence).

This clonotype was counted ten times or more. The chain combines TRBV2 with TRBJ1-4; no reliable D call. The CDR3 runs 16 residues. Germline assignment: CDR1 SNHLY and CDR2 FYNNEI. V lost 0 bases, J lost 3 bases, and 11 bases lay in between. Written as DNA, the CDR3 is TGTGCCAGCAGTGAAGCGCCCCAAGTGGCTAATGAAAAACTGTTTTTT. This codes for CASSEAPQVANEKLFF.

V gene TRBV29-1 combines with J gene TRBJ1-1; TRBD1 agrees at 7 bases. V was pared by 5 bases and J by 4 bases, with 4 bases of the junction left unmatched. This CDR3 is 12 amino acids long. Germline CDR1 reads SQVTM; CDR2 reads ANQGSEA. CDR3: CSVKTGSTEAFF. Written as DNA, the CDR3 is TGCAGCGTTAAGACAGGGTCCACTGAAGCTTTCTTT.

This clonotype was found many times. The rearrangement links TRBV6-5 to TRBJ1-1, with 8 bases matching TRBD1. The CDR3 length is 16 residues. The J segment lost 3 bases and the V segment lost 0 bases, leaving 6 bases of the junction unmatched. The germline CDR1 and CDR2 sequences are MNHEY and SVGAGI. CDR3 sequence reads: CASSYSPQGADTEAFF. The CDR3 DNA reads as TGTGCCAGCAGTTACTCACCCCAGGGGGCGGACACTGAAGCTTTCTTT.

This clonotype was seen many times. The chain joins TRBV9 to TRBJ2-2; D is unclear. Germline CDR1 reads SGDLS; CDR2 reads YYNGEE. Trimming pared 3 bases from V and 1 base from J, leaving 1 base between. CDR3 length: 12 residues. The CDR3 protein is CASSGNTGELFF. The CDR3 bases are TGTGCCAGCAGCGGGAACACCGGGGAGCTGTTTTTT.

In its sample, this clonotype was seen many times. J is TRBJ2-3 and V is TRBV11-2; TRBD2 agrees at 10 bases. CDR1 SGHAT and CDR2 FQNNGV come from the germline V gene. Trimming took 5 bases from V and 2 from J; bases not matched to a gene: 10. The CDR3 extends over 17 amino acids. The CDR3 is CASSPRAGGPLTDTQYF. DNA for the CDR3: TGTGCCAGCAGCCCGAGAGCGGGAGGGCCTCTCACAGATACGCAGTATTTT.

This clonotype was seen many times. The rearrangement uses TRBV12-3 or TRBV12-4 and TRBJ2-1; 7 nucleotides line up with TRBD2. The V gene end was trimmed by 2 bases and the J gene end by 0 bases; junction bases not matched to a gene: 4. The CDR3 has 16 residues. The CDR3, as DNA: TGTGCCAGCAGTTTATTAGCGGGTCTCTCCTACAATGAGCAGTTCTTC. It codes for CASSLLAGLSYNEQFF.

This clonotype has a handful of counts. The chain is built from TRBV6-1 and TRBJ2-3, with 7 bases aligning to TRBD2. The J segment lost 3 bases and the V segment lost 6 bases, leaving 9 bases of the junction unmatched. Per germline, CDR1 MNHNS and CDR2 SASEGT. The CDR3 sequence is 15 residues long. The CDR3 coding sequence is TGTGCCAGCAGCTCCCCATCAGCGGGAACAGATACGCAGTATTTT. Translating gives CASSSPSAGTDTQYF.

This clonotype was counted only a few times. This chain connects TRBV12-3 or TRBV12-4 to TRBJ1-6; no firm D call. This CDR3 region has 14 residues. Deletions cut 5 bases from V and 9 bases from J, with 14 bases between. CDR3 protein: CASSETVVGSPLHF. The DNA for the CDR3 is TGTGCCAGCAGTGAGACTGTCGTAGGTTCACCCCTCCACTTT.